These T cell receptor beta chains were read from a single sample in a study of blood T cell repertoires in COVID-19. Only in-frame clones appear in the TCRdb table, and some are missing; sequencing was by immunoSEQ multiplex PCR. The sample gives about 170,000 clones, around nine tenths of which show up once; 2% to 3% is in the top ten. The sequencing sample was made of peripheral blood. The source is a woman aged 80 or over with COVID-19, enrolled during active disease. Both conserved end residues are part of each CDR3. D genes are given only for firm matches. Rows give clone size only sometimes, using once, few, many, or a class for an expanded clone.

d_call | j_call | v_call | clone_size | cdr3_aa | cdr3_nt
- | TRBJ1-2 | TRBV4-3 | once | CASSQDELRLSGYTF | TGCGCCAGCAGCCAAGATGAGCTGCGTTTGAGTGGCTACACCTTC
TRBD2 | TRBJ2-1 | TRBV27 | - | CASSLWLAGSSGEQFF | TGTGCCAGCAGTTTATGGCTAGCGGGAAGTAGTGGTGAGCAGTTCTTC
TRBD1 | TRBJ1-4 | TRBV14 | - | CASSRDREKLFF | TGTGCCAGCAGCCGGGACAGAGAAAAACTGTTTTTT
- | TRBJ2-1 | TRBV7-2 | once | CASTPSGSSYNEQFF | TGTGCCAGCACTCCTTCGGGGAGCTCCTACAATGAGCAGTTCTTC
- | TRBJ2-2 | TRBV19 | - | CASKKGQNTGELFF | TGTGCCAGTAAGAAGGGACAGAACACCGGGGAGCTGTTTTTT
- | TRBJ2-3 | TRBV7-8 | - | CASSLGPGISTDTQYF | TGTGCCAGCAGCTTAGGACCGGGAATTAGCACAGATACGCAGTATTTT
TRBD2 | TRBJ2-3 | TRBV18 | once | CASSPQAGGTDTQYF | TGTGCCAGCTCACCTCAAGCGGGAGGCACAGATACGCAGTATTTT
- | TRBJ2-1 | TRBV7-2 | - | CASSPKVGASVYNEQFF | TGTGCCAGCAGCCCCAAGGTGGGCGCTAGCGTATACAATGAGCAGTTCTTC
TRBD1 | TRBJ2-7 | TRBV7-2 | - | CASSLAGQGVHEQYF | TGTGCCAGCAGCTTAGCGGGACAGGGGGTCCACGAGCAGTACTTC
TRBD1 | TRBJ1-1 | TRBV5-6 | - | CASSPWTGEDTEAFF | TGTGCCAGCAGCCCATGGACAGGGGAGGACACTGAAGCTTTCTTT
TRBD1 | TRBJ2-1 | TRBV10-1 | - | CASSLGQQDNEQFF | TGCGCCAGCAGCTTGGGACAGCAAGACAATGAGCAGTTCTTC
TRBD2 | TRBJ2-3 | TRBV5-1 | - | CASSLELAGGNTDTQYF | TGCGCCAGCAGCTTGGAGCTAGCGGGAGGGAACACAGATACGCAGTATTTT
- | TRBJ1-2 | TRBV28 | - | CASSLSRTASYGYTF | TGTGCCAGCAGTTTATCCCGGACAGCTTCCTATGGCTACACCTTC
TRBD2 | TRBJ2-5 | TRBV18 | - | CASSVLAGSYQETQYF | TGTGCCAGCTCAGTTTTAGCGGGGAGCTACCAAGAGACCCAGTACTTC
- | TRBJ1-5 | TRBV28 | - | CASSLNRDQPQHF | TGTGCCAGCAGCCTGAACAGGGATCAGCCCCAGCATTTT
- | TRBJ1-4 | TRBV4-3 | - | CASSRRAGLLSNEKLFF | TGCGCCAGCAGCCGGAGGGCAGGGCTTTTGTCTAATGAAAAACTGTTTTTT
- | TRBJ2-3 | TRBV4-2 | - | CASSASVTDTQYF | TGTGCCAGCAGCGCTAGCGTCACAGATACGCAGTATTTT